What follows are 3 T cell receptor beta chains derived from one specimen sequenced in a study of CD8 T cells in Susac syndrome. Random hexamers primed reverse transcription of about 0.5 to 1 ug RNA. TCRdb re-called the immunoSEQ multiplex PCR reads through MiXCR, storing one row per CDR3 protein. The sample has about 280,000 distinct CDR3 sequences, about 85% seen once. Sequenced: CD8+ T cells from PBMCs. All receptors come from a human donor with multiple sclerosis.

The rearrangement uses TRBV28 and TRBJ2-7; D possibly matches TRBD1 or TRBD2 (5 bases each). Trimming pared 5 bases from V and 0 bases from J, leaving 11 bases between. From germline, CDR1 is MDHEN and CDR2 SYDVKM. The CDR3 consists of 14 residues. The CDR3 sequence is CASSVSGTSYEQYF. The DNA of the CDR3 is TGTGCCAGCAGTGTATCAGGGACCTCCTACGAGCAGTACTTC.

The CDR3, as DNA: TGCAGCGTTAGTAGGTCCGGGGAGCTGTTTTTT. Protein: CSVSRSGELFF. The rearrangement joins TRBV29-1 to TRBJ2-2; no clear D. The germline CDR1 and CDR2 sequences are SQVTM and ANQGSEA. Trimming pared 5 bases from V and 6 bases from J, leaving 7 bases between. CDR3 size: 11 residues.

The chain carries TRBV4-1 and TRBJ1-5; D unresolved. The CDR3 runs 15 residues. The ends were cut back, 1 base at V and 6 bases at J, with 13 bases in the middle. CDR1 and CDR2 (germline): MGHRA, YSYEKL. The CDR3 is CASSQAVQSAQPQHF. CDR3 sequence (DNA): TGCGCCAGCAGCCAAGCGGTTCAGTCGGCTCAGCCCCAGCATTTT.